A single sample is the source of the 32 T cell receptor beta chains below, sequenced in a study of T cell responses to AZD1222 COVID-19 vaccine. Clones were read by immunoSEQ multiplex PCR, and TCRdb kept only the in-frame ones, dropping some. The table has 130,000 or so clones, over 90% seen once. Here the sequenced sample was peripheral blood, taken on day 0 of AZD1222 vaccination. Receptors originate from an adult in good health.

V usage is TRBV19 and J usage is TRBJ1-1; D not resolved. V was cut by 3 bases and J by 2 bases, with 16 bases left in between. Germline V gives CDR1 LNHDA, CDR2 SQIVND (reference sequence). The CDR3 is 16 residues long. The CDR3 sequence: CASSIRTLGFNTEAFF. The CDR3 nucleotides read TGTGCCAGTAGTATTCGAACGCTGGGGTTTAACACTGAAGCTTTCTTT. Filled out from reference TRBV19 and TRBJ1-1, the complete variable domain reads DGGITQSPKYLFRKEGQNVTLSCEQNLNHDAMYWYRQDPGQGLRLIYYSQIVNDFQKGDIAEGYSVSREKKESFPLTVTSAQKNPTAFYLCASSIRTLGFNTEAFFGQGTRLTVV.

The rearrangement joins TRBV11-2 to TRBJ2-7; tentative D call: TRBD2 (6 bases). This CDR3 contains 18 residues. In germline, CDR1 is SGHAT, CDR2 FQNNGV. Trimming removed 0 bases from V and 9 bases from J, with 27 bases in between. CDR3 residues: CASSLEASGYYEDQGQYF. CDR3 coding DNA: TGTGCCAGCAGCTTAGAGGCCAGCGGGTACTACGAAGACCAGGGGCAGTACTTC.

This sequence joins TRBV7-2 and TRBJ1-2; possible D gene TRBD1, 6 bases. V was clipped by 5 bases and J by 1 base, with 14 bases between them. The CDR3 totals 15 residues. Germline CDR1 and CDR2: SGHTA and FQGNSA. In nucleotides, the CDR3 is TGTGCCAGCAGCCAGGCCCAGGGGAGTAACTATGGCTACACCTTC. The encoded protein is CASSQAQGSNYGYTF.

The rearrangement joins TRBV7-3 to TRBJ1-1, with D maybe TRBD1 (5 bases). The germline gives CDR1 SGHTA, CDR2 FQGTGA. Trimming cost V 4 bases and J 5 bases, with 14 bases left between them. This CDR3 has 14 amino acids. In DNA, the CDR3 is TGTGCCAGCAGCTCTACCGGGACGGGGACTGAAGCTTTCTTT. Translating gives CASSSTGTGTEAFF.

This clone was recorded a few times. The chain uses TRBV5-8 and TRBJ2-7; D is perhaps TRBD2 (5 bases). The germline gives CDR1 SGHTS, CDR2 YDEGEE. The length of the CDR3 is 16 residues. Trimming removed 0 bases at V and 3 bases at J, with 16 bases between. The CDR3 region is CASSLEPWRTVYEQYF. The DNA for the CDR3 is TGTGCCAGCAGCTTGGAACCGTGGAGGACCGTCTACGAGCAGTACTTC.

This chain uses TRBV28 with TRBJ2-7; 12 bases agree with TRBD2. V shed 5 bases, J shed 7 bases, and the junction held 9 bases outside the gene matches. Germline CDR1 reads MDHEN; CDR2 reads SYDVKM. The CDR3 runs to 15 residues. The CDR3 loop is CASSHGLAGTREQYF. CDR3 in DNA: TGTGCCAGCAGTCACGGACTAGCGGGAACGAGGGAGCAGTACTTC.

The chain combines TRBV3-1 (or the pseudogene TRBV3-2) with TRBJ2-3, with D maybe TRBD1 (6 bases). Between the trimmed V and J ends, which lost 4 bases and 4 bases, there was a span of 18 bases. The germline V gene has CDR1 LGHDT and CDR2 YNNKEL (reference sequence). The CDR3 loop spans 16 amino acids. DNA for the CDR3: TGTGCCAGCAGCCCATCCCTACAGGGTGGGGCAGATACGCAGTATTTT. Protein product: CASSPSLQGGADTQYF.

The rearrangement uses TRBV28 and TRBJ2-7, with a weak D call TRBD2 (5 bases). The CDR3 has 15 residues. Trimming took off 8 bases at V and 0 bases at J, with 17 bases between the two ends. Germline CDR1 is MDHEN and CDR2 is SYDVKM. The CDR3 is CASGLGRGYSYEQYF. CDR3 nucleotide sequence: TGTGCCAGCGGGCTCGGACGGGGATACTCCTACGAGCAGTACTTC.

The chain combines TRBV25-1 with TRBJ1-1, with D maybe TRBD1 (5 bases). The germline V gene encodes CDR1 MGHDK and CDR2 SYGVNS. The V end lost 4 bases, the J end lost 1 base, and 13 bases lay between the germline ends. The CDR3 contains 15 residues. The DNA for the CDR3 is TGTGCCAGCAGTGTGGGGGTAGGTTGGAACACTGAAGCTTTCTTT. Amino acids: CASSVGVGWNTEAFF.

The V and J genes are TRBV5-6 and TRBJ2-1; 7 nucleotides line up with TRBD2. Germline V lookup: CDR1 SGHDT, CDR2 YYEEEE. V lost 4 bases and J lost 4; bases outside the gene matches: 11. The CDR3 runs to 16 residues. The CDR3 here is CASSLVRAGEYNEQFF. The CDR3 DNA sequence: TGTGCCAGCAGCCTCGTAAGGGCGGGAGAGTACAATGAGCAGTTCTTC.

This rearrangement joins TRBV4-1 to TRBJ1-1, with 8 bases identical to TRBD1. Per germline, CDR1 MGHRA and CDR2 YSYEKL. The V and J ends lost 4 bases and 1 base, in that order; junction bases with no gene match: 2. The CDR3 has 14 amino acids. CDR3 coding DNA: TGCGCCAGCAGCCCCGGACAGGGGAACACTGAAGCTTTCTTT. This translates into CASSPGQGNTEAFF.

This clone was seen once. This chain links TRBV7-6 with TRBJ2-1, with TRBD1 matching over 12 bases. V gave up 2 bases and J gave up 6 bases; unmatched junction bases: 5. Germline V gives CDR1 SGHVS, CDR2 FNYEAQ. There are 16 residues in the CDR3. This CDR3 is CASSLQGQGASNEQFF. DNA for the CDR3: TGTGCCAGCAGCTTACAGGGACAGGGGGCGTCCAATGAGCAGTTCTTC. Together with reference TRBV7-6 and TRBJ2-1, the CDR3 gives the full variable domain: GAGVSQSPRYKVTKRGQDVALRCDPISGHVSLYWYRQALGQGPEFLTYFNYEAQQDKSGLPNDRFSAERPEGSISTLTIQRTEQRDSAMYRCASSLQGQGASNEQFFGPGTRLTVL.

The CDR3 DNA is TGTGCCAGCAGCCCCCCGAGGGAGGGGGCGAGTAAATTTGAGACCCAGTACTTC. It translates to CASSPPREGASKFETQYF. The V and J genes are TRBV3-1 (or the pseudogene TRBV3-2) and TRBJ2-5, with D possibly being TRBD1 or TRBD2 (7 bases each). Germline CDR1 and CDR2: LGHDT and YNNKEL (reference sequence). The germline V and J ends were trimmed by 4 bases and 5 bases, with 26 bases remaining between them. The CDR3 spans 18 residues.

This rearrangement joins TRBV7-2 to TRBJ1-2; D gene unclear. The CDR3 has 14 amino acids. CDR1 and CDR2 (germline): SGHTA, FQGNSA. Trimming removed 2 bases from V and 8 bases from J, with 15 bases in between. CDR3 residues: CASSLSPVVSGYTF. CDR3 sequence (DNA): TGTGCCAGCAGCTTATCTCCCGTTGTCTCGGGCTACACCTTC.

CDR3 sequence: CASSDSTLSGGEWANEQFF. The CDR3 DNA sequence: TGTGCCAGTAGTGATTCCACCCTTAGCGGCGGGGAATGGGCCAATGAGCAGTTCTTC. V and J are TRBV19 and TRBJ2-1; weak D call: TRBD2 (6 bases). The CDR3 totals 19 residues. Trimming stripped 5 bases from V and 6 bases from J, with 29 bases between. Per the germline V gene, CDR1 is LNHDA and CDR2 is SQIVND (reference sequence).

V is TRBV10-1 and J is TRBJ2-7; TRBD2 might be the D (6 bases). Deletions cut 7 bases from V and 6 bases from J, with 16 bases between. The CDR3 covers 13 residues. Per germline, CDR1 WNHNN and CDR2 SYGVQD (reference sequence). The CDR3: CASKGPGTPEQYF. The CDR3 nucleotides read TGCGCCAGCAAAGGGCCAGGGACTCCCGAGCAGTACTTC.

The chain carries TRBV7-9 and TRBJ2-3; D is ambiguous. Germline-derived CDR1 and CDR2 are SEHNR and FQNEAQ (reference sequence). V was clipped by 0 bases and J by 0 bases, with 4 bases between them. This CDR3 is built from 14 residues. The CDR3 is CASSLASSTDTQYF. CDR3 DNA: TGTGCCAGCAGCTTAGCCTCCAGCACAGATACGCAGTATTTT.

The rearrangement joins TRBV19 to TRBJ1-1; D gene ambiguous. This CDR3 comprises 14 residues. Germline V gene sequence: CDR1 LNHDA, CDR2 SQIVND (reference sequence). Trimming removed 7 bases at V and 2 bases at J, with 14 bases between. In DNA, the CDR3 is TGTGCCAGTATAACCCCTTTGGGAAACACTGAAGCTTTCTTT. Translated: CASITPLGNTEAFF.

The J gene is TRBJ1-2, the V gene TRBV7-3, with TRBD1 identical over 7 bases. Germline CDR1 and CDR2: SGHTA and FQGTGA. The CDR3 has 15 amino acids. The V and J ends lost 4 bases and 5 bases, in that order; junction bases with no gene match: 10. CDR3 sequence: CASSYTGQASYGYTF. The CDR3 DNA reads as TGTGCCAGCAGCTACACCGGACAGGCGTCATATGGCTACACCTTC.

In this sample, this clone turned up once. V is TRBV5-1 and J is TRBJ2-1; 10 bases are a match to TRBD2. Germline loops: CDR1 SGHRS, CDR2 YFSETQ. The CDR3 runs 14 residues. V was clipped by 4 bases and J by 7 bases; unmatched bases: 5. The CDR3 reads CASSNGLAANEQFF. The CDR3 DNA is TGCGCCAGCAGCAACGGACTAGCGGCTAATGAGCAGTTCTTC.

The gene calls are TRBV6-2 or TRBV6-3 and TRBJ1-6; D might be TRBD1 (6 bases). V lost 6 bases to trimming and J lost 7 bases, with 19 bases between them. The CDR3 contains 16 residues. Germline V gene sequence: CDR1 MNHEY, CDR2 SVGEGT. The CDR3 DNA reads TGTGCCAGCAGCCGACGACAGGCGACGGAAAATTCACCCCTCCACTTT. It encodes CASSRRQATENSPLHF.

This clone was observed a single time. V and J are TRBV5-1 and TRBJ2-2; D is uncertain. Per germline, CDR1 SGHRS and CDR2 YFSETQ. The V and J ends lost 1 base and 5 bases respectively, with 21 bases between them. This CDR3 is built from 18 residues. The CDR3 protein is CASSLSYPYGQLTGELFF. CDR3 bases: TGCGCCAGCAGCTTGTCATACCCCTACGGGCAGCTTACCGGGGAGCTGTTTTTT.

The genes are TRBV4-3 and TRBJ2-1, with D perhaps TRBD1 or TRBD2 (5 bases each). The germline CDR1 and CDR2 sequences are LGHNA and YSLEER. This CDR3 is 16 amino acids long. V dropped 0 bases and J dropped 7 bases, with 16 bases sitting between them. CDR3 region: CASSQDLKGTGNEQFF. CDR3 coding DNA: TGCGCCAGCAGCCAAGATCTCAAAGGGACCGGTAATGAGCAGTTCTTC.

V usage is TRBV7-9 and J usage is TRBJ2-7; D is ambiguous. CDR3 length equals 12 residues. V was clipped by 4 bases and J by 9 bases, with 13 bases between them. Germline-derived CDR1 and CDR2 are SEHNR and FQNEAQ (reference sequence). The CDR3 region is CASSSVVHPQYF. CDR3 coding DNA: TGTGCCAGCAGCTCGGTGGTGCACCCGCAGTACTTC.

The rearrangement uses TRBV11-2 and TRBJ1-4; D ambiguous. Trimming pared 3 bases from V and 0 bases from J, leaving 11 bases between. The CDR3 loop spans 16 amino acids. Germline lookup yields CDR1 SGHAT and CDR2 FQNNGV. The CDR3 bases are TGTGCCAGCAGCTTGCAGCAGGCAACAACTAATGAAAAACTGTTTTTT. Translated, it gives CASSLQQATTNEKLFF.

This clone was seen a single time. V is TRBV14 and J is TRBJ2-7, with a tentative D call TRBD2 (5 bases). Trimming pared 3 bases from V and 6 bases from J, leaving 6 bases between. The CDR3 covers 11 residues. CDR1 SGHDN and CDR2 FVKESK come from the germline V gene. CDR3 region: CASSHEGEQYF. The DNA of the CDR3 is TGTGCCAGCAGCCATGAGGGCGAGCAGTACTTC.

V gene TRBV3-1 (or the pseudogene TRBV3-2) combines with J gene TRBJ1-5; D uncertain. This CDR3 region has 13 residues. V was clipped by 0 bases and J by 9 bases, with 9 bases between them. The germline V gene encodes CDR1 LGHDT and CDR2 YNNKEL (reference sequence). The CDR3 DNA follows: TGTGCCAGCAGCCAAGAGAGGAGAACGCCCCAGCATTTT. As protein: CASSQERRTPQHF.

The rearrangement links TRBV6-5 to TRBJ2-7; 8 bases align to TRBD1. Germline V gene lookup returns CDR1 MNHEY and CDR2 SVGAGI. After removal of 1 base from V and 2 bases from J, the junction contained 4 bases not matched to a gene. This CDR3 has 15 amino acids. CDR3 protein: CASSYWWTGPYEQYF. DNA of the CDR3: TGTGCCAGCAGTTACTGGTGGACAGGGCCCTACGAGCAGTACTTC.

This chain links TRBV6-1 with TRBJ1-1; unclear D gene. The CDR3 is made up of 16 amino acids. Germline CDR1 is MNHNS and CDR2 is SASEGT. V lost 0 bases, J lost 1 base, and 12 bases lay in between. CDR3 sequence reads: CASSEALRSSNTEAFF. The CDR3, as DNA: TGTGCCAGCAGTGAAGCGCTTCGCAGTTCGAACACTGAAGCTTTCTTT.

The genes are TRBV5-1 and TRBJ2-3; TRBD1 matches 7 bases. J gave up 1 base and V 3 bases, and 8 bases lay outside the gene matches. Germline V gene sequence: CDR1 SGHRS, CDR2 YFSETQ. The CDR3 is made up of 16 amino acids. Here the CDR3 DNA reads TGCGCCAGCAGCTCTACCCCCGGGACAGGCACAGATACGCAGTATTTT. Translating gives CASSSTPGTGTDTQYF.

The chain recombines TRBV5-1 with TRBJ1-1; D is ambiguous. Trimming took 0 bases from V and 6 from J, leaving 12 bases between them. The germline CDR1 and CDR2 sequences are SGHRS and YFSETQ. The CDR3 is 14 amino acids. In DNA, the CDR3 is TGCGCCAGCAGCTTGGATCGGTCTGGCCCTGAAGCTTTCTTT. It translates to CASSLDRSGPEAFF.

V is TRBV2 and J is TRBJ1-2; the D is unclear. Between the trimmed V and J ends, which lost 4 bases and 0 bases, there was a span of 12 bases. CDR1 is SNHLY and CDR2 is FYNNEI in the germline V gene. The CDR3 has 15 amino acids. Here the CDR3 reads CASSGGKRANYGYTF. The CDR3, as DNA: TGTGCCAGCAGTGGCGGTAAAAGGGCTAACTATGGCTACACCTTC.